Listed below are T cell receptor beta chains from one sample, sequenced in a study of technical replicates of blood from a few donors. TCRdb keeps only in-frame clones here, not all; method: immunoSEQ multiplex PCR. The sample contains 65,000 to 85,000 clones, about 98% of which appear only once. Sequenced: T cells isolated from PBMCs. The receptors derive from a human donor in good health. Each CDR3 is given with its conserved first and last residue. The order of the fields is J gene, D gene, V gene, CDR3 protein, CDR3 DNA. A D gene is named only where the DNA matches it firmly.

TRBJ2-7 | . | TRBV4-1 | CASSQVALGAYEQYF | TGCGCCAGCAGCCAAGTGGCCCTAGGGGCGTACGAGCAGTACTTC
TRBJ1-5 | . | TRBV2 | CATRRSNQPQHF | TGTGCCACCAGACGGTCCAATCAGCCCCAGCATTTT
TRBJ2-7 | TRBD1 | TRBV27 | CASSTDRDRDYEQYF | TGTGCCAGCAGTACCGACCGGGACAGGGACTACGAGCAGTACTTC
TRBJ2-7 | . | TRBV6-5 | CASSRSHRFNYEQYF | TGTGCCAGCAGTCGCTCACACCGCTTCAACTACGAGCAGTACTTC
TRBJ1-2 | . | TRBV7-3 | CASSPTPGQDYGYTF | TGTGCCAGCAGCCCCACCCCTGGTCAGGACTATGGCTACACCTTC
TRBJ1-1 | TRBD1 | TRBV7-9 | CARDELQGASEAFF | TGTGCCCGCGACGAACTTCAGGGGGCATCTGAAGCTTTCTTT
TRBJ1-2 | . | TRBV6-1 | CASSEGQDYGYTF | TGTGCCAGCAGTGAGGGCCAGGACTATGGCTACACCTTC
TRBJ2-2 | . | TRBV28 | CASSMRARRARNTGELFF | TGTGCCAGCAGCATGAGGGCTAGACGGGCGCGGAACACCGGGGAGCTGTTTTTT
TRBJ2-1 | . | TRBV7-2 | CASSPDYNEQFF | TGTGCCAGCAGCCCAGACTACAATGAGCAGTTCTTC
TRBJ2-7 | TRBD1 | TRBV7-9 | CASSTGQGAYEQYF | TGTGCCAGCAGCACCGGACAGGGTGCCTACGAGCAGTACTTC
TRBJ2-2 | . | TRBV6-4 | CASRNTGNTGELFF | TGTGCCAGCAGAAACACAGGGAACACCGGGGAGCTGTTTTTT
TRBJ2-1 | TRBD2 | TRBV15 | CATGRGTSLYNEQFF | TGTGCCACCGGGAGGGGGACTAGTCTCTACAATGAGCAGTTCTTC
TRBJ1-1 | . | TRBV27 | CASRRQVNTEAFF | TGTGCCAGCAGGCGACAGGTGAACACTGAAGCTTTCTTT
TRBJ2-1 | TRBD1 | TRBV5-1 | CASSPGQVGNEQFF | TGCGCCAGCAGCCCGGGACAGGTGGGCAATGAGCAGTTCTTC